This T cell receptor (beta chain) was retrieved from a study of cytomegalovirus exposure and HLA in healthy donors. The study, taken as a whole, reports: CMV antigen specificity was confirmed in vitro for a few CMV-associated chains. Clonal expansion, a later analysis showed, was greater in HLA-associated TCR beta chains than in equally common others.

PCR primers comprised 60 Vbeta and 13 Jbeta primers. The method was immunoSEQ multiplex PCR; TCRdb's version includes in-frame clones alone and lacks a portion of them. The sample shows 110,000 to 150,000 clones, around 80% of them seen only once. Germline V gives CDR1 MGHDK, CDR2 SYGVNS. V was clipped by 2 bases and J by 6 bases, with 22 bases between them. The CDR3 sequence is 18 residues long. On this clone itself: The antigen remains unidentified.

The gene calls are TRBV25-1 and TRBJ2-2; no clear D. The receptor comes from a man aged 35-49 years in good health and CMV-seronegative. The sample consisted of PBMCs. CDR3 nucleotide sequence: TGTGCCAGCAGTGAAGTCGGTCGAGGAGCCCTCGGAGCCGGGGAGCTGTTTTTT. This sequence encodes CASSEVGRGALGAGELFF.